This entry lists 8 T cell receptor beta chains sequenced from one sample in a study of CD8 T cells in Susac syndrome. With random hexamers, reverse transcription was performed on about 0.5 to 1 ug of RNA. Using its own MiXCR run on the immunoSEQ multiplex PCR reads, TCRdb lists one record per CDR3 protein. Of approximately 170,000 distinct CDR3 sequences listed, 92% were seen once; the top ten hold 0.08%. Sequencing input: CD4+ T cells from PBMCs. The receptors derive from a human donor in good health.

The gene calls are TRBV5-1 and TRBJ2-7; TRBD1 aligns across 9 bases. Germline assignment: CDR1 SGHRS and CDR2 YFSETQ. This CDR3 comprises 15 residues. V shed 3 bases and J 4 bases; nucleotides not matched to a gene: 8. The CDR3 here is CASSSWTGAQYEQYF. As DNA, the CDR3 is TGCGCCAGCAGCTCGTGGACAGGGGCGCAATACGAGCAGTACTTC.

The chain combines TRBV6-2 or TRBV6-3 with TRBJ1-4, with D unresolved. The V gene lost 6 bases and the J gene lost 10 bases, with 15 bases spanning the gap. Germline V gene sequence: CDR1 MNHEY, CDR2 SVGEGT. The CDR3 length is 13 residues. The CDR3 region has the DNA TGTGCCAGCAGCCTCGGGAGGGAAGGAAAACTGTTTTTT. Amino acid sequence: CASSLGREGKLFF.

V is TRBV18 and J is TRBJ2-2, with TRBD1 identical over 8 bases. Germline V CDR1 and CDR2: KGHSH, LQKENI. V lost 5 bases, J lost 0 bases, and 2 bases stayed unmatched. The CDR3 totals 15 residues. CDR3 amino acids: CASSEQGANTGELFF. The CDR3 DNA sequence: TGTGCCAGCTCAGAACAGGGGGCGAACACCGGGGAGCTGTTTTTT. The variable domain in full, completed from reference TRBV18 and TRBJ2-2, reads NAGVMQNPRHLVRRRGQEARLRCSPMKGHSHVYWYRQLPEEGLKFMVYLQKENIIDESGMPKERFSAEFPKEGPSILRIQQVVRGDSAAYFCASSEQGANTGELFFGEGSRLTVL.

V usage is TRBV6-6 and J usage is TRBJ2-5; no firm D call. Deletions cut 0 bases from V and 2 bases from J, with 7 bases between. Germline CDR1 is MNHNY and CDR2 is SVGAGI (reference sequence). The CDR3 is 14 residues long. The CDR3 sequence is CASSYSSGQETQYF. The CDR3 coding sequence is TGTGCCAGCAGTTACTCGTCCGGGCAAGAGACCCAGTACTTC.

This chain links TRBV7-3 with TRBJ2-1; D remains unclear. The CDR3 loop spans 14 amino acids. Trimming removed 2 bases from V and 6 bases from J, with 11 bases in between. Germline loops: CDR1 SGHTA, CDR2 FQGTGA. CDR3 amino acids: CASSLPGPLNEQFF. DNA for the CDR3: TGTGCCAGCAGCTTACCCGGACCGCTCAATGAGCAGTTCTTC.

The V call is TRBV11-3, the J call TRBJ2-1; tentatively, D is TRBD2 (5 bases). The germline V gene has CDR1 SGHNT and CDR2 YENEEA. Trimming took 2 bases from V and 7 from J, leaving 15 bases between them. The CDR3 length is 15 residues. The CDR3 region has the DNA TGTGCCAGCAGCTTATCGAGCGGCCAATCGAATGAGCAGTTCTTC. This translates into CASSLSSGQSNEQFF. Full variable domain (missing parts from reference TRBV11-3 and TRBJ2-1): EAGVVQSPRYKIIEKKQPVAFWCNPISGHNTLYWYLQNLGQGPELLIRYENEEAVDDSQLPKDRFSAERLKGVDSTLKIQPAELGDSAVYLCASSLSSGQSNEQFFGPGTRLTVL.

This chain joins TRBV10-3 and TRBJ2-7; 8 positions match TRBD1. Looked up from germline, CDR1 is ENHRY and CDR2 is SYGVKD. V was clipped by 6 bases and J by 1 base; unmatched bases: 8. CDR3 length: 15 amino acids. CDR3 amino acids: CAIREGQVISYEQYF. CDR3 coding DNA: TGTGCCATCAGGGAGGGACAGGTCATATCCTACGAGCAGTACTTC.

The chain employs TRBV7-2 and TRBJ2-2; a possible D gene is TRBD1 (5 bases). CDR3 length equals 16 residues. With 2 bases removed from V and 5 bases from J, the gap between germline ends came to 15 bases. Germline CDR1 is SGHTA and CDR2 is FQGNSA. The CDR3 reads CASSLLGQGGTGELFF. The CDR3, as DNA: TGTGCCAGCAGCTTACTGGGGCAGGGTGGGACCGGGGAGCTGTTTTTT.